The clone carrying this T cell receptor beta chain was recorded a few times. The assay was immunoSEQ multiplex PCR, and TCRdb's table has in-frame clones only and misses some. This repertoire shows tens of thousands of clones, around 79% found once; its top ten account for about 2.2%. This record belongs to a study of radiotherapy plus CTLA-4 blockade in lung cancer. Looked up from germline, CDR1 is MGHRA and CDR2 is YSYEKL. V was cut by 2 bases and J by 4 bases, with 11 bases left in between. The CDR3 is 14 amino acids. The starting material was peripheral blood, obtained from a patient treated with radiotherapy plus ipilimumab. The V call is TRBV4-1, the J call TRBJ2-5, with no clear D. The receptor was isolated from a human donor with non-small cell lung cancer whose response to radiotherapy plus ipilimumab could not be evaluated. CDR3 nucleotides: TGCGCCAGCAGCCAATCTGTAGTTGCAGAGACCCAGTACTTC. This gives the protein CASSQSVVAETQYF.